The 22 T cell receptor beta chains below were found in one sample sequenced in a study of blood T cell repertoires in COVID-19 (dated by TCRdb to 2020 to 2022). Library prep was done by the immunoSEQ multiplex PCR assay. The immuneACCESS repertoire file appears here via TCRdb, limited to in-frame rearrangements. These files lack a portion of the clones; in checked studies, under half of the deficit traces to unresolved V genes, and the cause of the others is not known. Recorded for this sample are around 180,000 clones; roughly 77% of them occurred a single time. Clones ranked in the top ten supply approximately 10% of the sample. Sample: peripheral blood. All receptors derive from a woman aged 80 or over with COVID-19, enrolled during active disease.

The CDR3 DNA reads TGTGCCAGCAGCCCCCGACTAGCCGGGGAGCTGTTTTTT. This gives the protein CASSPRLAGELFF. The chain uses TRBV9 and TRBJ2-2; tentative D call: TRBD2 (6 bases). The CDR3 contains 13 residues. Trimming cost V 4 bases and J 6 bases, with 10 bases left between them. CDR1 and CDR2 from the germline V gene are SGDLS and YYNGEE. The variable domain in full, completed from reference TRBV9 and TRBJ2-2, reads DSGVTQTPKHLITATGQRVTLRCSPRSGDLSVYWYQQSLDQGLQFLIQYYNGEERAKGNILERFSAQQFPDLHSELNLSSLELGDSALYFCASSPRLAGELFFGEGSRLTVL.

The V and J genes are TRBV6-5 and TRBJ1-6, with D maybe TRBD1 (5 bases). Between the trimmed V and J ends, which lost 7 bases and 10 bases, there was a span of 17 bases. Germline CDR1 reads MNHEY; CDR2 reads SVGAGI. CDR3 length: 14 residues. The CDR3 sequence is CASTKGRPGSPLHF. The CDR3 nucleotides are TGTGCCAGCACAAAGGGCCGCCCAGGGTCACCCCTCCACTTT.

The chain employs TRBV28 and TRBJ1-1; 8 positions match TRBD1. CDR1 is MDHEN, CDR2 SYDVKM, per germline. J was trimmed by 8 bases and V by 5 bases; bases with no gene match: 1. This CDR3 spans 11 amino acids. The CDR3 is CASSRTGEAFF. The CDR3 region has the DNA TGTGCCAGCAGTCGGACAGGGGAAGCTTTCTTT.

The rearrangement uses TRBV28 and TRBJ2-7, with D perhaps matching TRBD2 (6 bases). The V gene's germline CDR1 is MDHEN and CDR2 SYDVKM. The V gene lost 5 bases and the J gene lost 4 bases, with 18 bases spanning the gap. The CDR3 sequence is 15 residues long. The CDR3 here is CASSKPGLFNYEQYF. In DNA, the CDR3 is TGTGCCAGCAGTAAACCGGGACTTTTCAATTACGAGCAGTACTTC.

V gene TRBV2 combines with J gene TRBJ1-4; 8 nucleotides align to TRBD1. The CDR3 contains 13 residues. The junction had 8 bases not matched to a gene; V was cut back by 7 bases and J by 10 bases. The V gene's germline CDR1 is SNHLY and CDR2 FYNNEI. DNA of the CDR3: TGTGCCAGCAATGGACAGGGCGGGGGAAAACTGTTTTTT. The encoded protein is CASNGQGGGKLFF.

V and J are TRBV5-6 and TRBJ2-7; 7 bases map to TRBD1. J lost 3 bases, V lost 2 bases, and 5 bases had no gene match. The germline CDR1 and CDR2 sequences are SGHDT and YYEEEE. The CDR3 is 14 residues long. CDR3 DNA: TGTGCCAGCAGCTTTCTAGGGGGCGGCTACGAGCAGTACTTC. The encoded protein is CASSFLGGGYEQYF.

This clone appeared a single time. The chain links TRBV7-2 to TRBJ2-7, with D perhaps matching TRBD2 (7 bases). V was pared by 1 base and J by 10 bases, with 20 bases between. Germline loops: CDR1 SGHTA, CDR2 FQGNSA. There are 15 residues in the CDR3. The CDR3 DNA sequence: TGTGCCAGCAGCTTAGACACTGCGGGGGCCCCGGAACAGTACTTC. Protein product: CASSLDTAGAPEQYF.

V and J are TRBV9 and TRBJ1-1; 10 nucleotides line up with TRBD1. The V segment lost 3 bases and the J segment 0 bases; nucleotides outside the gene matches: 8. CDR3 length: 17 amino acids. Germline CDR1 reads SGDLS; CDR2 reads YYNGEE. The DNA of the CDR3 is TGTGCCAGCAGCGCACGACAGGGGGCTTCCTTGAACACTGAAGCTTTCTTT. Protein sequence: CASSARQGASLNTEAFF.

V is TRBV15 and J is TRBJ2-7, with D tentatively TRBD2 (5 bases). Germline CDR1 is LNHNV and CDR2 is YYDKDF (reference sequence). V lost 3 bases and J 6 bases, leaving 12 bases between the germline ends. This CDR3 has 13 residues. CDR3 nucleotides: TGTGCCACCAGCAGCCAACTAGAATCCGAGCAGTACTTC. Protein sequence: CATSSQLESEQYF.

This clone was detected a few times. V and J are TRBV11-3 and TRBJ1-6; D remains ambiguous. Trimming shortened V by 4 bases and J by 0 bases, and 4 bases separated the two germline ends. This CDR3 has 14 residues. CDR1 is SGHNT, CDR2 YENEEA, per germline. CDR3 protein: CASSSVSYNSPLHF. Written as DNA, the CDR3 is TGTGCCAGCAGCTCCGTCTCCTATAATTCACCCCTCCACTTT.

The chain employs TRBV7-8 and TRBJ2-5, with 9 bases lining up with TRBD2. This CDR3 spans 15 amino acids. Trimming removed 1 base from V and 5 bases from J; junction bases left unmatched: 5. Germline CDR1 SGHVS, CDR2 FQNEAQ. The CDR3 spells CASSLVAGAVETQYF. As DNA, the CDR3 is TGTGCCAGCAGCTTAGTAGCGGGAGCGGTTGAGACCCAGTACTTC.

The V gene is TRBV29-1, the J gene TRBJ2-1; D is perhaps TRBD2 (5 bases). This CDR3 is 13 amino acids long. The germline V gene has CDR1 SQVTM and CDR2 ANQGSEA. Trimming stripped 8 bases from V and 1 base from J, with 12 bases between. CDR3 loop: CSSATGSYNEQFF. The CDR3 DNA is TGCAGCTCCGCTACGGGGTCCTACAATGAGCAGTTCTTC.

The chain carries TRBV28 and TRBJ1-2; D ambiguous. Trimming left V 3 bases short and J 6 bases short, with 20 bases between. The CDR3 extends over 16 amino acids. Germline V gene lookup returns CDR1 MDHEN and CDR2 SYDVKM. CDR3 residues: CASSFLIFGPLDGYTF. The CDR3 DNA follows: TGTGCCAGCAGTTTCTTAATATTTGGCCCGCTTGATGGCTACACCTTC.

The chain has TRBV24-1 and TRBJ2-1; tentative D call: TRBD2 (7 bases). This CDR3 has 14 amino acids. Trimming took 5 bases from V and 9 from J, leaving 16 bases between them. CDR1 is KGHDR, CDR2 SFDVKD, per germline. The CDR3 DNA sequence: TGTGCCACCAGTGGTTCGGGGGGCCGGCTTGAGCAGTTCTTC. It encodes CATSGSGGRLEQFF.

The chain employs TRBV7-3 and TRBJ2-2; D might be TRBD1 (5 bases). The germline gives CDR1 SGHTA, CDR2 FQGTGA. This CDR3 has 13 residues. Trimming removed 4 bases at V and 7 bases at J, with 10 bases between. Written as DNA, the CDR3 is TGTGCCAGCAGCTCAAAAGGGGTCGGGGAGCTGTTTTTT. Translating gives CASSSKGVGELFF.

V gene TRBV4-1 combines with J gene TRBJ1-6; 9 bases map to TRBD1. Germline V lookup: CDR1 MGHRA, CDR2 YSYEKL. V dropped 1 base and J dropped 8; count of bases not matched to a gene: 15. The CDR3 length is 19 residues. Here the CDR3 reads CASSQVFQTGGPLYSPLHF. In DNA form, the CDR3 reads TGCGCCAGCAGCCAAGTATTCCAAACAGGGGGCCCTCTCTATTCACCCCTCCACTTT.

This sequence joins TRBV19 and TRBJ2-1; a weak D match, TRBD2 (6 bases). This CDR3 is built from 16 residues. V dropped 1 base and J dropped 5 bases, with 15 bases sitting between them. Per the germline V gene, CDR1 is LNHDA and CDR2 is SQIVND (reference sequence). The CDR3 is CASSIGSGLHDNEQFF. The CDR3 DNA reads as TGTGCCAGTAGTATAGGATCCGGACTACATGACAATGAGCAGTTCTTC.

The V and J genes are TRBV19 and TRBJ1-5; TRBD1 might be the D (5 bases). CDR1 LNHDA and CDR2 SQIVND come from the germline V gene (reference sequence). Trimming removed 5 bases from V and 4 bases from J, with 9 bases in between. The CDR3 extends over 13 amino acids. CDR3 in amino acids: CASSYGGNQPQHF. The CDR3, as DNA: TGTGCCAGTAGTTATGGGGGGAATCAGCCCCAGCATTTT.

The CDR3 bases are TGTGCCACCAGTCCAACCGGACTAGCGGGGGGTCACGGGGAGCTGTTTTTT. This gives the protein CATSPTGLAGGHGELFF. V usage is TRBV24-1 and J usage is TRBJ2-2; 14 nucleotides match TRBD2. With V trimmed by 6 bases and J by 7 bases, 9 bases remained unmatched. Germline V CDR1 and CDR2: KGHDR, SFDVKD. The CDR3 length is 17 residues.

This chain uses TRBV24-1 with TRBJ2-3, with a weak D call TRBD2 (6 bases). The CDR3 has 15 residues. V lost 3 bases, J lost 0 bases, and 9 bases lay in between. Germline V gene data show CDR1 as KGHDR and CDR2 as SFDVKD. CDR3 protein: CATSDPTRSTDTQYF. CDR3 bases: TGTGCCACCAGTGATCCGACTAGAAGCACAGATACGCAGTATTTT.

In its sample, this clone was seen once. This chain joins TRBV4-1 and TRBJ1-2; D remains ambiguous. This CDR3 has 14 residues. Germline loops: CDR1 MGHRA, CDR2 YSYEKL. V lost 1 base, J lost 6 bases, and 12 bases lay in between. The CDR3 spells CASSQGTANHGYTF. DNA of the CDR3: TGCGCCAGCAGCCAAGGTACAGCAAACCATGGCTACACCTTC.

This chain uses TRBV19 with TRBJ2-1; TRBD2 agrees at 13 bases. The CDR3 spans 16 residues. Trimming at V came to 5 bases and at J to 6 bases, leaving 7 bases not matched to a gene. Germline values: CDR1 LNHDA, CDR2 SQIVND (reference sequence). CDR3 in DNA: TGTGCCAGTAGTCCTCAACTAGCGGGAGGGCGCAATGAGCAGTTCTTC. It is translated as CASSPQLAGGRNEQFF.